Shown below are 10 T cell receptor beta chains from a single sample sequenced in a study of memory CD4+ T cells and cytomegalovirus serostatus. Single viable CD3+CD4+CD8-CD45RO+ cells were sorted as the memory CD4+ T cells. Sequencing was performed with immunoSEQ multiplex PCR; in TCRdb, only in-frame clones are kept and a portion is missing. There are tens of thousands of clones in the sample; around 86% occur only once, and more than 0.8% lies in the top ten. Sequencing input: memory CD4+ T cells from blood. Receptors originate from an adult in good health and CMV-seronegative.

This chain joins TRBV29-1 and TRBJ2-7; D possibly corresponds to TRBD2 (5 bases). Between the trimmed V and J ends, which lost 5 bases and 8 bases, there was a span of 19 bases. Germline V gene sequence: CDR1 SQVTM, CDR2 ANQGSEA. The CDR3 is 13 residues long. CDR3 DNA sequence: TGCAGCGTTATGAGGGAACCGGCTACGAAGCAGTACTTC. Amino acid sequence: CSVMREPATKQYF.

The rearrangement joins TRBV14 to TRBJ2-5, with D unclear. The V end lost 4 bases, the J end lost 5 bases, and 8 bases lay between the germline ends. Germline V gene data show CDR1 as SGHDN and CDR2 as FVKESK. The CDR3 spans 12 residues. In DNA form, the CDR3 reads TGTGCCAGCAGCCGCCTCGGGGAGACCCAGTACTTC. This sequence encodes CASSRLGETQYF.

The rearrangement links TRBV5-3 to TRBJ1-6; 11 bases map to TRBD1. TRBV5-3 is an ORF; its function is uncertain. The V gene end was trimmed by 5 bases and the J gene end by 7 bases; junction bases not matched to a gene: 17. The CDR3 runs 19 residues. In DNA form, the CDR3 reads TGTGCCAGAAGGGTTGGGACAGGGGGAGCTACGCCCCTCAATTCACCCCTCCACTTT. This translates into CARRVGTGGATPLNSPLHF.

This chain links TRBV7-3 with TRBJ1-2; possible D gene TRBD1, 5 bases. V lost 1 base and J 4 bases, leaving 10 bases between the germline ends. Germline CDR1 is SGHTA and CDR2 is FQGTGA. The CDR3 has 14 amino acids. The CDR3 DNA reads TGTGCCAGCAGCTTAAGTCCTGGGGGCTATGGCTACACCTTC. It codes for CASSLSPGGYGYTF.

The rearrangement uses TRBV14 and TRBJ2-1, with D possibly TRBD1 on 6 matching bases. Germline V gives CDR1 SGHDN, CDR2 FVKESK. Trimming removed 8 bases at V and 0 bases at J, with 20 bases between. CDR3 length: 17 amino acids. The CDR3 region has the DNA TGTGCCAGCGGAACCTACAGGGTTTTAAGCTCCTACAATGAGCAGTTCTTC. It translates to CASGTYRVLSSYNEQFF. Filled out from reference TRBV14 and TRBJ2-1, the complete variable domain reads EAGVTQFPSHSVIEKGQTVTLRCDPISGHDNLYWYRRVMGKEIKFLLHFVKESKQDESGMPNNRFLAERTGGTYSTLKVQPAELEDSGVYFCASGTYRVLSSYNEQFFGPGTRLTVL.

This clone was observed once. The V call is TRBV28, the J call TRBJ2-7; tentatively, D is TRBD1 or TRBD2 (5 bases each). This CDR3 is 17 amino acids long. Looked up from germline, CDR1 is MDHEN and CDR2 is SYDVKM. The germline V and J ends were trimmed by 6 bases and 6 bases, with 27 bases remaining between them. CDR3 coding DNA: TGTGCCAGCAGCCTAAACCCTCCAGGCAGGGAGCAGGGCGAGCAGTACTTC. Translation: CASSLNPPGREQGEQYF. Full variable domain (outside the CDR3, taken from reference TRBV28 and TRBJ2-7): DVKVTQSSRYLVKRTGEKVFLECVQDMDHENMFWYRQDPGLGLRLIYFSYDVKMKEKGDIPEGYSVSREKKERFSLILESASTNQTSMYLCASSLNPPGREQGEQYFGPGTRLTVT.

The chain links TRBV27 to TRBJ1-1, with 7 bases matching TRBD1. The CDR3 has 20 amino acids. Germline-derived CDR1 and CDR2 are MNHEY and SMNVEV (reference sequence). V gave up 7 bases and J gave up 0 bases; unmatched junction bases: 23. The CDR3 spells CASKIRASRGSNPMNTEAFF. The CDR3 nucleotides are TGTGCCAGCAAGATCAGGGCATCCAGGGGGTCCAACCCGATGAACACTGAAGCTTTCTTT.

The chain has TRBV30 and TRBJ2-7; 9 bases fit TRBD1. Germline trimming cut 0 bases from V and 1 base from J; bases unmatched to any gene: 4. The germline V gene encodes CDR1 GTSNPN and CDR2 SVGIG (reference sequence). The length of the CDR3 is 15 residues. The CDR3 reads CAWSVRGTGSYEQYF. The DNA for the CDR3 is TGTGCCTGGAGTGTACGAGGGACAGGGTCCTACGAGCAGTACTTC.

The rearrangement uses TRBV6-5 and TRBJ2-7; 8 positions match TRBD2. The CDR3 is 15 amino acids. CDR1 and CDR2 (germline): MNHEY, SVGAGI. J was trimmed by 4 bases and V by 11 bases; bases with no gene match: 16. CDR3 loop: CAPKPPGGPPYEQYF. CDR3 DNA: TGTGCCCCAAAGCCGCCGGGGGGGCCCCCATACGAGCAGTACTTC.

The chain links TRBV29-1 to TRBJ1-4; D is ambiguous. This CDR3 is 12 amino acids long. Trimming pared 7 bases from V and 2 bases from J, leaving 8 bases between. The germline CDR1 and CDR2 sequences are SQVTM and ANQGSEA. DNA of the CDR3: TGCAGCGCGAAGGCCACTAATGAAAAACTGTTTTTT. Amino acids: CSAKATNEKLFF.